The 29 T cell receptor beta chains below all came from one sample that was sequenced in a study of blood T cell repertoires in COVID-19. Produced via immunoSEQ multiplex PCR; TCRdb's table is partial and in-frame only. The sample lists tens of thousands of clones, 92% occurring once. Material for sequencing was peripheral blood. The source is a man aged 70-80 years with active COVID-19.

Only a few counts were recorded for this clone. The CDR3 coding sequence is TGTGCCAGCAGTCCCGGACAGCCCGGGAGGGCCGTGACCAAAAACATTCAGTACTTC. This codes for CASSPGQPGRAVTKNIQYF. The chain combines TRBV21-1 with TRBJ2-4; no DNA check was done on the table's D call, TRBD2. TRBV21-1 is a documented pseudogene. There are 19 residues in the CDR3.

This clone was seen once. The genes are TRBV30 and TRBJ1-2; tentative D call: TRBD1 (6 bases). This CDR3 has 12 residues. V dropped 0 bases and J dropped 6 bases, with 8 bases sitting between them. Germline lookup yields CDR1 GTSNPN and CDR2 SVGIG (reference sequence). The CDR3: CAWSVQGNGYTF. CDR3 DNA: TGTGCCTGGAGTGTACAGGGCAATGGCTACACCTTC.

The V and J genes are TRBV19 and TRBJ2-1; 7 nucleotides line up with TRBD2. After removal of 4 bases from V and 2 bases from J, the junction contained 11 bases not matched to a gene. The CDR3 is made up of 17 amino acids. Germline values: CDR1 LNHDA, CDR2 SQIVND (reference sequence). CDR3 loop: CASSSSSGRNPYNEQFF. The CDR3 coding sequence is TGTGCCAGTAGTAGTAGTAGCGGGCGAAACCCCTACAATGAGCAGTTCTTC.

The genes are TRBV6-5 and TRBJ1-3; 7 nucleotides agree with TRBD1. V lost 4 bases, J lost 2 bases, and 5 bases stayed unmatched. CDR1 MNHEY and CDR2 SVGAGI come from the germline V gene. The CDR3 sequence is 15 residues long. CDR3 sequence: CASSLDRAAGNTIYF. The CDR3 nucleotides are TGTGCCAGCAGTTTAGACAGGGCCGCTGGAAACACCATATATTTT.

The chain combines TRBV7-2 with TRBJ2-4; D not certain. V lost 3 bases and J lost 5, with 11 bases in between. CDR3 length: 14 residues. Germline CDR1 is SGHTA and CDR2 is FQGNSA. CDR3 coding DNA: TGTGCCAGCAGCTTCAGGCCCTCGCAAAACATTCAGTACTTC. Translating gives CASSFRPSQNIQYF.

The rearrangement joins TRBV28 to TRBJ1-4; D possibly corresponds to TRBD1 (5 bases). The CDR3 has 15 amino acids. V was clipped by 2 bases and J by 8 bases, with 15 bases between them. Germline V gives CDR1 MDHEN, CDR2 SYDVKM. The CDR3 reads CASSLGLGGNEKLFF. In nucleotides, the CDR3 is TGTGCCAGCAGTTTAGGGTTGGGGGGGAACGAAAAACTGTTTTTT.

CDR3 bases: TGTGCCATAGCTTGGGACAGGACGAACACCGGGGAGCTGTTTTTT. Translating it yields CAIAWDRTNTGELFF. The chain carries TRBV10-3 and TRBJ2-2, with TRBD1 identical over 8 bases. The germline V gene encodes CDR1 ENHRY and CDR2 SYGVKD. This CDR3 is 15 amino acids long. V lost 9 bases to trimming and J lost 0 bases; unmatched junction nucleotides: 6.

The table lists this clone with a count of one. The J gene is TRBJ1-2, the V gene TRBV24-1, with D possibly TRBD1 on 5 matching bases. CDR3 size: 14 residues. V lost 0 bases, J lost 2 bases, and 6 bases lay in between. From germline, CDR1 is KGHDR and CDR2 SFDVKD. This chain's CDR3 is CATSDLRGNYGYTF. The CDR3 coding sequence is TGTGCCACCAGTGATTTGCGGGGGAACTATGGCTACACCTTC.

This clone has just a few counts. The CDR3 spells CASSFKPGQGIEV. The CDR3 bases are TGTGCCAGCAGCTTTAAACCGGGACAGGGGATTGAGGTC. V gene TRBV7-2 combines with J gene TRBJ2-7, with TRBD1 identical over 10 bases. Germline V lookup: CDR1 SGHTA, CDR2 FQGNSA. CDR3 length: 13 residues.

V usage is TRBV7-6 and J usage is TRBJ2-3; D is perhaps TRBD1 (6 bases). Trimming took 5 bases from V and 0 from J, leaving 12 bases between them. Per the germline V gene, CDR1 is SGHVS and CDR2 is FNYEAQ. The CDR3 loop spans 15 amino acids. The CDR3 coding sequence is TGTGCCAGCAGCCCAGGGACAACTAGCACAGATACGCAGTATTTT. Translating gives CASSPGTTSTDTQYF.

The J gene is TRBJ2-5, the V gene TRBV6-2 or TRBV6-3; TRBD1 matches 7 bases. The CDR3 runs to 13 residues. The ends lost 6 bases at V and 9 bases at J; junction bases unmatched: 10. The germline V gene has CDR1 MNHEY and CDR2 SVGEGT. The CDR3 DNA reads TGTGCCAGCAGCAGTACAGGGGAGATGGCCCAGTACTTC. Protein product: CASSSTGEMAQYF.

The V gene is TRBV7-2, the J gene TRBJ2-5; D may be TRBD1 (6 bases). The V end lost 1 base, the J end lost 4 bases, and 13 bases lay between the germline ends. Per germline, CDR1 SGHTA and CDR2 FQGNSA. The CDR3 loop spans 15 amino acids. The CDR3 reads CASSLVGQTRETQYF. DNA of the CDR3: TGTGCCAGCAGCTTAGTGGGACAAACACGAGAGACCCAGTACTTC.

The chain couples TRBV7-8 to TRBJ2-5, with 12 bases identical to TRBD2. Per germline, CDR1 SGHVS and CDR2 FQNEAQ. J was trimmed by 5 bases and V by 8 bases; bases with no gene match: 6. The CDR3 is made up of 14 amino acids. CDR3 DNA: TGTGCCAGCCGAAAGGGGACTAGCGGGGAGACCCAGTACTTC. Its translation is CASRKGTSGETQYF.

The chain combines TRBV5-4 with TRBJ2-2, with D perhaps TRBD2 (5 bases). Per the germline V gene, CDR1 is SGHNT and CDR2 is YYREEE (reference sequence). The CDR3 covers 15 residues. Trimming cost V 0 bases and J 7 bases, with 13 bases left between them. Written as DNA, the CDR3 is TGTGCCAGCAGCTTGGAAGCGAGGGTTGGCGGGGAGCTGTTTTTT. Its translation: CASSLEARVGGELFF.

The gene calls are TRBV5-1 and TRBJ2-5; D unresolved. Germline V gene sequence: CDR1 SGHRS, CDR2 YFSETQ. Trimming left V 0 bases short and J 2 bases short, with 11 bases between. This CDR3 has 15 residues. CDR3 in DNA: TGCGCCAGCAGCTTGGCCCCGTCTTTGCAAGAGACCCAGTACTTC. Translating gives CASSLAPSLQETQYF.

This rearrangement joins TRBV3-1 (or the pseudogene TRBV3-2) to TRBJ2-3; 9 bases line up with TRBD1. This CDR3 contains 15 residues. Per germline, CDR1 LGHDT and CDR2 YNNKEL (reference sequence). V lost 3 bases and J lost 9; bases outside the gene matches: 10. The CDR3 DNA reads as TGTGCCAGCAGCCAGAGAGGGACAGGGCTCGCAACGCAGTATTTT. Protein: CASSQRGTGLATQYF.

The chain links TRBV19 to TRBJ1-1; perhaps TRBD1 as D (6 bases). CDR1 is LNHDA, CDR2 SQIVND, per germline (reference sequence). CDR3 length: 14 residues. Trimming took 6 bases from V and 4 from J, leaving 15 bases between them. CDR3 in DNA: TGTGCCAGTAGCACCGGGACACAGGTCACTGAAGCTTTCTTT. Its translation is CASSTGTQVTEAFF.

This rearrangement joins TRBV24-1 to TRBJ2-2; maybe TRBD1 (6 bases). This CDR3 has 16 amino acids. CDR1 and CDR2 (germline): KGHDR, SFDVKD. V was clipped by 7 bases and J by 5 bases, with 19 bases between them. The CDR3 is CATSFSGTGITGELFF. In DNA, the CDR3 is TGTGCCACCAGCTTCTCCGGTACAGGGATTACCGGGGAGCTGTTTTTT.

The chain uses TRBV27 and TRBJ1-2, with D perhaps matching TRBD1 (5 bases). This CDR3 has 13 amino acids. Deletions cut 3 bases from V and 5 bases from J, with 10 bases between. The germline V gene encodes CDR1 MNHEY and CDR2 SMNVEV (reference sequence). The CDR3 sequence is CASSFGRDYGYTF. CDR3 DNA: TGTGCCAGCAGTTTCGGCAGGGATTATGGCTACACCTTC.

The rearrangement uses TRBV6-5 and TRBJ2-7; 8 positions match TRBD2. In germline, CDR1 is MNHEY, CDR2 SVGAGI. J was trimmed by 5 bases and V by 6 bases; bases with no gene match: 6. This CDR3 is built from 13 residues. CDR3 loop: CASRPGGANEQYF. DNA for the CDR3: TGTGCCAGCAGACCGGGAGGGGCCAACGAGCAGTACTTC.

V and J are TRBV30 and TRBJ2-7; D unclear. Trimming took 0 bases from V and 3 from J, leaving 3 bases between them. Germline CDR1 is GTSNPN and CDR2 is SVGIG (reference sequence). The CDR3 totals 11 residues. The CDR3 DNA reads TGTGCCTGGAGTGTCTACTACGAGCAGTACTTC. Its protein product is CAWSVYYEQYF. The variable domain in full, completed from reference TRBV30 and TRBJ2-7, reads SQTIHQWPATLVQPVGSPLSLECTVEGTSNPNLYWYRQAAGRGLQLLFYSVGIGQISSEVPQNLSASRPQDRQFILSSKKLLLSDSGFYLCAWSVYYEQYFGPGTRLTVT.

The chain carries TRBV28 and TRBJ1-5; tentatively, D is TRBD1 (6 bases). The CDR3 spans 15 residues. CDR1 and CDR2 (germline): MDHEN, SYDVKM. The germline V and J ends were trimmed by 4 bases and 2 bases, with 12 bases remaining between them. The CDR3 protein is CASSSGGEGNQPQHF. CDR3 coding DNA: TGTGCCAGCAGTTCTGGGGGCGAAGGCAATCAGCCCCAGCATTTT.

The chain carries TRBV6-2 or TRBV6-3 and TRBJ1-1; TRBD1 matches at 9 bases. Germline V lookup: CDR1 MNHEY, CDR2 SVGEGT. The V and J ends lost 6 bases and 6 bases, in that order; junction bases with no gene match: 11. The CDR3 runs to 15 residues. The CDR3 loop reads CASSPSGTGFSEAFF. The DNA of the CDR3 is TGTGCCAGCAGCCCCTCCGGGACAGGGTTCTCTGAAGCTTTCTTT.

The gene calls are TRBV30 and TRBJ1-5; tentatively, D is TRBD1 (5 bases). The CDR3 has 16 residues. V dropped 2 bases and J dropped 1 base, with 15 bases sitting between them. In germline, CDR1 is GTSNPN, CDR2 SVGIG (reference sequence). CDR3 DNA sequence: TGTGCCTGGAGTCCACGGGGACTAAGAAGCAATCAGCCCCAGCATTTT. The encoded protein is CAWSPRGLRSNQPQHF.

The chain recombines TRBV28 with TRBJ2-3, with D possibly matching TRBD2 (5 bases). The V end lost 4 bases, the J end lost 2 bases, and 10 bases lay between the germline ends. The CDR3 consists of 14 residues. Per the germline V gene, CDR1 is MDHEN and CDR2 is SYDVKM. CDR3: CASSYGVPTDTQYF. The CDR3 nucleotides read TGTGCCAGCAGTTACGGGGTACCCACAGATACGCAGTATTTT.

This sequence joins TRBV29-1 and TRBJ1-1; D is undetermined. V dropped 8 bases and J dropped 1 base, with 17 bases sitting between them. There are 14 residues in the CDR3. Looked up from germline, CDR1 is SQVTM and CDR2 is ANQGSEA. The CDR3 DNA sequence: TGCAGCTCACATAGTGGGCAGGCGAACACTGAAGCTTTCTTT. Amino acids: CSSHSGQANTEAFF.

The chain combines TRBV5-5 with TRBJ1-1, with D unresolved. CDR3 size: 12 residues. In germline, CDR1 is SGHKS, CDR2 YYEKEE (reference sequence). Trimming shortened V by 5 bases and J by 5 bases, and 10 bases separated the two germline ends. The CDR3 protein is CASSSGLTEAFF. The CDR3 DNA reads as TGTGCCAGCAGTTCCGGGTTGACTGAAGCTTTCTTT.

This clone was found once. J is TRBJ2-7 and V is TRBV4-1; D is unclear. The CDR3 is made up of 14 amino acids. V was cut by 0 bases and J by 4 bases, with 10 bases left in between. The germline V gene encodes CDR1 MGHRA and CDR2 YSYEKL. CDR3 sequence reads: CASSQEFKRYEQYF. For the CDR3, the DNA is TGCGCCAGCAGCCAAGAATTTAAGCGTTACGAGCAGTACTTC.

V is TRBV4-1 and J is TRBJ2-7; D possibly corresponds to TRBD2 (5 bases). The germline V and J ends were trimmed by 0 bases and 6 bases, with 15 bases remaining between them. The CDR3 covers 15 residues. Germline V gene sequence: CDR1 MGHRA, CDR2 YSYEKL. The CDR3 DNA is TGCGCCAGCAGCCAAGATTGGGCTAGCTCGATCGAGCAGTACTTC. Amino acids: CASSQDWASSIEQYF.